This T cell receptor beta chain was identified during a study of technical replicates of blood from a few donors. Assay: immunoSEQ multiplex PCR; the TCRdb copy retains only in-frame clones and omits some. The sample has approximately 81,000 clones, about 81% seen once; the top ten hold roughly 3.9%. A single count supports this clone. Germline assignment: CDR1 LNHDA and CDR2 SQIVND (reference sequence). The V gene end was trimmed by 6 bases and the J gene end by 2 bases; junction bases not matched to a gene: 4. The CDR3 totals 16 residues. This clonotype was obtained from a human donor in good health. Some clones in this sample may be carry-over from other donors' samples. This chain uses TRBV19 with TRBJ2-7, with 16 bases that match TRBD2. Sequencing was carried out using PBMCs. The CDR3 region is CASSVGLAGGPYEQYF. The DNA for the CDR3 is TGTGCCAGTAGCGTGGGACTAGCGGGAGGGCCCTACGAGCAGTACTTC.